This TCR beta chain emerged from a study of blood T cell repertoires in COVID-19. In germline, CDR1 is MNHEY, CDR2 SVGAGI. This CDR3 has 16 amino acids. V shed 0 bases and J shed 0 bases, with 9 bases lying between them. Generated by immunoSEQ multiplex PCR, the TCRdb table keeps only in-frame clones and is missing some. This sample has 160,000 or so clones, with about 92% found just once. Sequenced input: peripheral blood. The gene calls are TRBV6-5 and TRBJ1-3, with D unresolved. The TCR sequence derives from a woman aged 60 to 75 with COVID-19, enrolled during active disease. CDR3 sequence (DNA): TGTGCCAGCAGTTACTCGGTGGCTGTCTCTGGAAACACCATATATTTT. Translated, it gives CASSYSVAVSGNTIYF.